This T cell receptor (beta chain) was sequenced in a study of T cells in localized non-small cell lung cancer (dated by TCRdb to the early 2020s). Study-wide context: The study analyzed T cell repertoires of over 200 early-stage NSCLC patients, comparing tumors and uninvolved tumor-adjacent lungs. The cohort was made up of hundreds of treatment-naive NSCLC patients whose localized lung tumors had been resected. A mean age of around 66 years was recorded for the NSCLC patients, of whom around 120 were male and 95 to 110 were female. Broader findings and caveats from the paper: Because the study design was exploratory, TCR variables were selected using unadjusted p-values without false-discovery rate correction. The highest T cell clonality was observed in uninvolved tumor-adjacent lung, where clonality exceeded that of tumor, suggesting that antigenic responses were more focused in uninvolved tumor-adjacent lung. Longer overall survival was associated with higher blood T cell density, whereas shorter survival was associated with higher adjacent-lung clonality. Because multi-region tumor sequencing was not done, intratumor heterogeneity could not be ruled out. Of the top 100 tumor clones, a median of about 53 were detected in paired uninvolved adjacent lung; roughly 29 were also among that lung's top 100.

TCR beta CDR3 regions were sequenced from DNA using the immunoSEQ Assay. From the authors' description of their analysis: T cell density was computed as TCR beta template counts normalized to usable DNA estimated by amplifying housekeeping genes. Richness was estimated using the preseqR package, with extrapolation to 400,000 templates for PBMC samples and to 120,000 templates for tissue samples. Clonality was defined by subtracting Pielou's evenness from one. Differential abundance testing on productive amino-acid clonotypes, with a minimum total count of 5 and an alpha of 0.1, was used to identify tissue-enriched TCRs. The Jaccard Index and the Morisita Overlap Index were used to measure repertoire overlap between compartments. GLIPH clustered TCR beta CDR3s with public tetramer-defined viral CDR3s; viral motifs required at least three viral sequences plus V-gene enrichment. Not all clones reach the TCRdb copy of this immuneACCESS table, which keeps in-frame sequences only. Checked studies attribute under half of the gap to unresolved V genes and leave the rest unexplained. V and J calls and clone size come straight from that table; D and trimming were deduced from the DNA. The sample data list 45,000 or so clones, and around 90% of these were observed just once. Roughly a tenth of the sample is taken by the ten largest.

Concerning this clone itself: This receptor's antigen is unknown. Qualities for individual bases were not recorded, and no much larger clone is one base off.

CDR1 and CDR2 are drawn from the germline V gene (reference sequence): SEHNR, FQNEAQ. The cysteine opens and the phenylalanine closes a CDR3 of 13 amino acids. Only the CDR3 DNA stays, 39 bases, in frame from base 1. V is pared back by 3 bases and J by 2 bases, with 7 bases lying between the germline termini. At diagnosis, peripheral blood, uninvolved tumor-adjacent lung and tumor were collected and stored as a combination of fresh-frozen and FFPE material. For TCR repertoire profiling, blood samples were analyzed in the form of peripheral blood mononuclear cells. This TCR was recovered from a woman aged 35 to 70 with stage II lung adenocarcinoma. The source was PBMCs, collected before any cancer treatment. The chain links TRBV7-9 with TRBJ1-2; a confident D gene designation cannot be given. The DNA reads TGTGCCAGCAGCTTCACCGGGAACTATGGCTACACCTTC. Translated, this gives CASSFTGNYGYTF.